This TCR beta chain was documented in a study of cytomegalovirus exposure and HLA in healthy donors. Regarding the study as a whole: Diagnosis of cytomegalovirus status made by the classifier reportedly showed high specificity and sensitivity. Apart from CMV serostatus, no immune exposure information was available.

This CDR3 is built from 14 residues. V dropped 3 bases and J dropped 4 bases, with 11 bases sitting between them. Looked up from germline, CDR1 is SGDLS and CDR2 is YYNGEE. PCR was performed using 60 Vbeta and 13 Jbeta primers. Original data processing: An analysis performed later counted about 80 million unique TCR beta chains (roughly 11 million of them shared). Libraries were prepared by immunoSEQ multiplex PCR; TCRdb keeps only in-frame clonotypes and omits some of them. V, J and clone size were drawn from that table, and D and trimming were deduced from the DNA. The sample totals 100,000 or so clones. In the case of this clone: Its target is not known.

The rearrangement joins TRBV9 to TRBJ2-1, with TRBD2 as a possible D gene (5 bases). Sequencing was performed on PBMCs. The receptor was isolated from a man in his fifties in good health and CMV-seronegative. CDR3 region: CASSAALGYNEQFF. CDR3 sequence (DNA): TGTGCCAGCAGCGCGGCACTAGGGTACAATGAGCAGTTCTTC.